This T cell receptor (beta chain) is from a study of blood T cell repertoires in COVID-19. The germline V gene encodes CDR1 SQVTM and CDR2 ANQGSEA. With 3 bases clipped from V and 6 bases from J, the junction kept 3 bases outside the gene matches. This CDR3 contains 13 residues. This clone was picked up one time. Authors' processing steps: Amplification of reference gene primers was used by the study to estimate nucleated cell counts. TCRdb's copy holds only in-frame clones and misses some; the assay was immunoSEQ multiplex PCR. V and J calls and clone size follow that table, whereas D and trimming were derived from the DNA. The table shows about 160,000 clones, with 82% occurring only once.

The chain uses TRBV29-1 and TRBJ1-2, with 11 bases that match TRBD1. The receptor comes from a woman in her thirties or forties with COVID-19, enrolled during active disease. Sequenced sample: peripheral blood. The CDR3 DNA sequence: TGCAGCGTTGACCCGGGACAGGGGGATGGCTACACCTTC. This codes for CSVDPGQGDGYTF.